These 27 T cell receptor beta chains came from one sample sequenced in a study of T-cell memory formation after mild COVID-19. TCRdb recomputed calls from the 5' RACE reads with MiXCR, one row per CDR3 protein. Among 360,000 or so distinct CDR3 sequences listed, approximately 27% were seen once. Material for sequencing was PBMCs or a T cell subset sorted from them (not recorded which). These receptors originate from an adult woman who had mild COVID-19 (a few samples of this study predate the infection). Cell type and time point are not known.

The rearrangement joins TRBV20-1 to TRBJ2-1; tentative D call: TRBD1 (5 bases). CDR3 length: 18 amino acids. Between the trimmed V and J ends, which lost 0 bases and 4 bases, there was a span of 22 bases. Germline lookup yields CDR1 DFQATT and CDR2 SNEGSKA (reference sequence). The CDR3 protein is CSARDTRDGRVIYNEQFF. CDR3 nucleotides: TGCAGTGCTAGAGACACGAGAGATGGCAGGGTGATTTACAATGAGCAGTTCTTC.

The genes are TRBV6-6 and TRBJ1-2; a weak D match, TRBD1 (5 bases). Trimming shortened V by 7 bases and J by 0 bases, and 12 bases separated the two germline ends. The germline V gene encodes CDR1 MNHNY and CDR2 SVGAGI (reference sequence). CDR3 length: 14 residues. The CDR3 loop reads CASIVDSANYGYTF. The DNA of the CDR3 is TGTGCCAGCATCGTCGACAGTGCTAACTATGGCTACACCTTC.

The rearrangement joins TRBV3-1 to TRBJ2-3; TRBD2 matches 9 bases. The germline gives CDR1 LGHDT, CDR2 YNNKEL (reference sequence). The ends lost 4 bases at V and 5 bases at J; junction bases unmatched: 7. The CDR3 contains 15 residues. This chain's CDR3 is CASSLGRGGGDTQYF. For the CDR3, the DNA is TGTGCCAGCAGCCTCGGGCGGGGGGGCGGAGATACGCAGTATTTT.

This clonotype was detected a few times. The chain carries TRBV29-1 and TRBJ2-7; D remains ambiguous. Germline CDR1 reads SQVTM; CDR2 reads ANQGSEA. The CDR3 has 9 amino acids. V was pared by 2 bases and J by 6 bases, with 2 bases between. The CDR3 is CSVECEQYF. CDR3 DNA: TGCAGCGTTGAATGCGAGCAGTACTTC.

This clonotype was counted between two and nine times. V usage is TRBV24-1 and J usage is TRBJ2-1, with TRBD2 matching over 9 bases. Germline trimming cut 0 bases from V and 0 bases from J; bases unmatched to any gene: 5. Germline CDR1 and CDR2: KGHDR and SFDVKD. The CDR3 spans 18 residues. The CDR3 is CATSDLRTREGSYNEQFF. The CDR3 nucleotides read TGTGCCACCAGTGATTTGCGTACGCGGGAGGGCTCCTACAATGAGCAGTTCTTC.

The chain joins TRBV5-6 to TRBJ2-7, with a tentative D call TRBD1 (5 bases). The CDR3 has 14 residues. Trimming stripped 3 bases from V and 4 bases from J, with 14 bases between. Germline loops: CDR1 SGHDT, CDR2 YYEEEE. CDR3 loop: CASSYSTELYEQYF. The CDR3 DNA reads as TGTGCCAGCAGCTATTCGACAGAACTATACGAGCAGTACTTC.

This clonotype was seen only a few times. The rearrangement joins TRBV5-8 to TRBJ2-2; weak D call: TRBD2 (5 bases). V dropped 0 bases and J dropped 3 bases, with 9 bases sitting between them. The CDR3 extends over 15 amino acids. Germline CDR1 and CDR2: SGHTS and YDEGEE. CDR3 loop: CASSLAGIDTGELFF. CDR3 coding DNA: TGTGCCAGCAGCTTGGCGGGGATCGACACCGGGGAGCTGTTTTTT.

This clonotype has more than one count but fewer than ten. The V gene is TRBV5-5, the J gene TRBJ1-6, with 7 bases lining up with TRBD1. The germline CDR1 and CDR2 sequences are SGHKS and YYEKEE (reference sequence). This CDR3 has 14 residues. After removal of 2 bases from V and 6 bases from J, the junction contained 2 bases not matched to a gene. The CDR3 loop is CASSLPGGNSPLHF. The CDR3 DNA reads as TGTGCCAGCAGCTTACCAGGGGGTAATTCACCCCTCCACTTT.

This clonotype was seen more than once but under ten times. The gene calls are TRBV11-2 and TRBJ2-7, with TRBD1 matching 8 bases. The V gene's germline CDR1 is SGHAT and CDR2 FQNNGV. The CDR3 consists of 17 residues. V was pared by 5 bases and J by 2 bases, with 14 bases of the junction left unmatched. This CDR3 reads CASSHSPGTGNTYEQYF. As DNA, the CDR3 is TGTGCCAGCAGCCACTCGCCCGGGACAGGAAATACCTACGAGCAGTACTTC.

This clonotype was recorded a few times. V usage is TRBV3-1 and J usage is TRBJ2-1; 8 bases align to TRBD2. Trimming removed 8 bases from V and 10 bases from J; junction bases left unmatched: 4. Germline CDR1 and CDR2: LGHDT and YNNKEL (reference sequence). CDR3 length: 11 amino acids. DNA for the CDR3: TGTGCCAGCGGACTAGCTCAGGAGCAGTTCTTC. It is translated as CASGLAQEQFF.

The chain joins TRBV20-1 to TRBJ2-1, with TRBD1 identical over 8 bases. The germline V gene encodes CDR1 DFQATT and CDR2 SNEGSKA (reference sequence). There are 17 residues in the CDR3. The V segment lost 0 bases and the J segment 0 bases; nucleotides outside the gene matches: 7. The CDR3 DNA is TGCAGTGCTAGAGAAGTTCAGGGGGCCGCCTCCTACAATGAGCAGTTCTTC. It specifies CSAREVQGAASYNEQFF.

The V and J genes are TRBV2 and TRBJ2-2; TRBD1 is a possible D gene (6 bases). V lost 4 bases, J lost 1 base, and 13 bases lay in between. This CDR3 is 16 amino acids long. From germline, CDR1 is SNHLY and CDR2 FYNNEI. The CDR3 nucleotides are TGTGCCAGCAGTGGGGGGCTTGGGATGAACACCGGGGAGCTGTTTTTT. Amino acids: CASSGGLGMNTGELFF.

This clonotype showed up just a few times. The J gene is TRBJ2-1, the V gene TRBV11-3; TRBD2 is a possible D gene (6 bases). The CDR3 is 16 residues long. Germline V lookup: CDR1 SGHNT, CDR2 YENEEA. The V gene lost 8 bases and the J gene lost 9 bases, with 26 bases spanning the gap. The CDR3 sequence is CASSTRERVTTGEQFF. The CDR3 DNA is TGTGCCAGCTCGACAAGGGAGCGGGTAACTACCGGTGAGCAGTTCTTC.

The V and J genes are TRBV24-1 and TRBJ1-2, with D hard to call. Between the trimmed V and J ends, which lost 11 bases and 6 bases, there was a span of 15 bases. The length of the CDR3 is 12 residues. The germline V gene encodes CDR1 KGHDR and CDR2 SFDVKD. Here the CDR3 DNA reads TGTGCCATCTCGACGCTAGCCCATGGCTACACCTTC. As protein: CAISTLAHGYTF.

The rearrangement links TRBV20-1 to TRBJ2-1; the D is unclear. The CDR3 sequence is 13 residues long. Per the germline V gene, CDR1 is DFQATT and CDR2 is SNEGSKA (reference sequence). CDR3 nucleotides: TGCAGCGGGCTGGGCATGTCCTACAATGAGCAGTTCTTC. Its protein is CSGLGMSYNEQFF.

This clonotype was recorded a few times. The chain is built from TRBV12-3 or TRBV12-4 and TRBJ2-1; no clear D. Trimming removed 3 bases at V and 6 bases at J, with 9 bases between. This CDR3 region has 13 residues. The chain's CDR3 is CASSLESVNEQFF. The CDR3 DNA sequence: TGTGCCAGCAGTTTGGAAAGCGTCAATGAGCAGTTCTTC.

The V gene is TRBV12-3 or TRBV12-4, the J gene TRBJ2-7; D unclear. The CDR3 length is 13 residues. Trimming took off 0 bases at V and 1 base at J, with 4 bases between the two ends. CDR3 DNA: TGTGCCAGCAGTTTAGCTTGGTCCTACGAGCAGTACTTC. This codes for CASSLAWSYEQYF.

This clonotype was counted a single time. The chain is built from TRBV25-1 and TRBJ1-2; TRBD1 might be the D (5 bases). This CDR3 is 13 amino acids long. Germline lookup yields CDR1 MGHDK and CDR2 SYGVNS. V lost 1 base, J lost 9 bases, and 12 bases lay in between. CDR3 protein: CASSEFGTTSYTF. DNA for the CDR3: TGTGCCAGCAGTGAATTCGGGACTACGAGCTACACCTTC.

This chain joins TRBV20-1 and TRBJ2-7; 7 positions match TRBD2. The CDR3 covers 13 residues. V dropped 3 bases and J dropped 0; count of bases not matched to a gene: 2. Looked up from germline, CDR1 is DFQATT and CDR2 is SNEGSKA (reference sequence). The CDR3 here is CSASGGSSYEQYF. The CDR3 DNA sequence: TGCAGTGCTAGCGGCGGGAGCTCCTACGAGCAGTACTTC.

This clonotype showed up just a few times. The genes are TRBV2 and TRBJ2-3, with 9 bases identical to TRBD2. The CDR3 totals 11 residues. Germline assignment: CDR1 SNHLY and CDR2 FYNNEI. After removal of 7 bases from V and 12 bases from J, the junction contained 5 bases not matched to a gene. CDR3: CASTTSGTQYF. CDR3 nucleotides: TGTGCCAGCACGACTAGCGGAACCCAGTATTTT.

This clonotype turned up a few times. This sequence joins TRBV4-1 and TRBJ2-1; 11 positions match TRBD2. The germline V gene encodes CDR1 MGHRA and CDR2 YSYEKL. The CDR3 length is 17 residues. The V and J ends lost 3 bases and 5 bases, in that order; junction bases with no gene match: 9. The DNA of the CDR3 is TGCGCCAGCAGCCAGACGCCTCTAGCGGGGGGCGACAATGAGCAGTTCTTC. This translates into CASSQTPLAGGDNEQFF.

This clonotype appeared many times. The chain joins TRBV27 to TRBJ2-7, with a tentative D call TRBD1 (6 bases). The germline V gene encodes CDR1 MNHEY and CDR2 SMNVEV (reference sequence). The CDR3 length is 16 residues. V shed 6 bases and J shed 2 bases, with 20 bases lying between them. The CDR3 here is CASSRSRSGTPYEQYF. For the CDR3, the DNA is TGTGCCAGCAGCCGCTCGCGTTCCGGGACACCCTACGAGCAGTACTTC.

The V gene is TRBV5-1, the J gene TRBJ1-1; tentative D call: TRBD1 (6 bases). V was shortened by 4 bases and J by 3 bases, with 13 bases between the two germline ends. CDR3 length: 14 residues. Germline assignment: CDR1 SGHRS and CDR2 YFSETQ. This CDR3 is CASSRQVTDTEAFF. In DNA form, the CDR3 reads TGCGCCAGCAGCAGACAGGTAACGGACACTGAAGCTTTCTTT. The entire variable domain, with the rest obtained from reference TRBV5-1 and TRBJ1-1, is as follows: KAGVTQTPRYLIKTRGQQVTLSCSPISGHRSVSWYQQTPGQGLQFLFEYFSETQRNKGNFPGRFSGRQFSNSRSEMNVSTLELGDSALYLCASSRQVTDTEAFFGQGTRLTVV.

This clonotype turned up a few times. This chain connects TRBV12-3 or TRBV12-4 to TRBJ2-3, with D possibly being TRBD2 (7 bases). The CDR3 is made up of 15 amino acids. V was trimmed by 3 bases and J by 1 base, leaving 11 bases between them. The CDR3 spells CASSLGGPGTDTQYF. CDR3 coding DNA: TGTGCCAGCAGTTTGGGGGGGCCTGGCACAGATACGCAGTATTTT.

CDR3 residues: CATSDRTRGNEQFF. The CDR3 bases are TGTGCCACCAGTGACCGGACTAGGGGCAATGAGCAGTTCTTC. The V and J genes are TRBV24-1 and TRBJ2-1, with 7 positions matching TRBD2. This CDR3 contains 14 residues. CDR1 KGHDR and CDR2 SFDVKD come from the germline V gene. The V gene end was trimmed by 4 bases and the J gene end by 6 bases; junction bases not matched to a gene: 5.

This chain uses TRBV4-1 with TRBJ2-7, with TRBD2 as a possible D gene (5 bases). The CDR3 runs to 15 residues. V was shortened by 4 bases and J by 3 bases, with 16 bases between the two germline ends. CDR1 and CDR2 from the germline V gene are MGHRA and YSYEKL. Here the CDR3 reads CASSPSTSRDYEQYF. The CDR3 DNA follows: TGCGCCAGCAGCCCAAGCACTAGTAGAGACTACGAGCAGTACTTC.

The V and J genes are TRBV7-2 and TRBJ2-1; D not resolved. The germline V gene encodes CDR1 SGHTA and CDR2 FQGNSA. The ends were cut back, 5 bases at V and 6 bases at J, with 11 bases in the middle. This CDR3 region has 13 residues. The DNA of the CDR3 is TGTGCCAGCAGCCCGTGGGCCTCCAATGAGCAGTTCTTC. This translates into CASSPWASNEQFF.